The 16 T cell receptor beta chains in this list originate from one sample, sequenced in a study of human T cells and chemical hapten exposure. TCRdb passed the RACE reads through MiXCR, listing each CDR3 protein once. The table includes some 79,000 distinct CDR3 sequences, about 6.8% detected once. Time point here: patch test 1, 2 weeks after DPC sensitization. Stated treatment: therapeutic diphenylcyclopropenone sensitization with weekly scalp DPC. Sequencing used whole blood, obtained in connection with sensitization to the hapten diphenylcyclopropenone (DPC). The receptor source for this set is a woman aged 25-40 years with alopecia areata. Some clones in this sample may be carry-over from other donors' samples.

This clonotype was detected ten times or more. J is TRBJ2-3 and V is TRBV20-1; a weak D match, TRBD2 (5 bases). Deletions cut 2 bases from V and 0 bases from J, with 9 bases between. CDR3 length: 14 amino acids. Germline-derived CDR1 and CDR2 are DFQATT and SNEGSKA (reference sequence). The CDR3 is CSARNRRSTDTQYF. The CDR3 DNA sequence: TGCAGTGCTAGAAACCGGAGGAGCACAGATACGCAGTATTTT.

CDR3 residues: CASSLGTMPYNEQFF. The CDR3 DNA follows: TGTGCCAGCAGCCTAGGCACCATGCCCTACAATGAGCAGTTCTTC. The chain has TRBV3-1 and TRBJ2-1, with D hard to call. V dropped 4 bases and J dropped 2 bases, with 12 bases sitting between them. CDR3 size: 15 residues. In germline, CDR1 is LGHDT, CDR2 YNNKEL (reference sequence).

The table lists this clonotype with many counts. This rearrangement joins TRBV6-5 to TRBJ1-2, with 9 bases lining up with TRBD1. CDR3 length: 15 amino acids. The V and J ends lost 6 bases and 4 bases, in that order; junction bases with no gene match: 9. Germline V CDR1 and CDR2: MNHEY, SVGAGI. In DNA form, the CDR3 reads TGTGCCAGCAGATCGACAGGGGGGAGCGGCTATGGCTACACCTTC. Protein: CASRSTGGSGYGYTF.

This clonotype was observed at least ten times. The chain carries TRBV7-9 and TRBJ2-3, with a weak D call TRBD1 (5 bases). Germline assignment: CDR1 SEHNR and CDR2 FQNEAQ (reference sequence). Trimming stripped 6 bases from V and 4 bases from J, with 8 bases between. The CDR3 sequence is 12 residues long. The CDR3 loop is CASSDRADTQYF. The CDR3 DNA reads TGTGCCAGCAGTGACAGAGCAGATACGCAGTATTTT.

The V and J genes are TRBV7-9 and TRBJ2-7, with D perhaps matching TRBD1 (5 bases). Trimming took off 5 bases at V and 2 bases at J, with 13 bases between the two ends. The V gene's germline CDR1 is SEHNR and CDR2 FQNEAQ (reference sequence). The CDR3 totals 14 residues. The CDR3 coding sequence is TGTGCCAGCAGCAAACCAGACAGACCCTACGAGCAGTACTTC. This codes for CASSKPDRPYEQYF. The full variable domain, completed using reference TRBV7-9 and TRBJ2-7, is DTGVSQNPRHKITKRGQNVTFRCDPISEHNRLYWYRQTLGQGPEFLTYFQNEAQLEKSRLLSDRFSAERPKGSFSTLEIQRTEQGDSAMYLCASSKPDRPYEQYFGPGTRLTVT.

This clonotype has just a few counts. This sequence joins TRBV4-2 and TRBJ1-6; D is unclear. CDR1 is LGHNA and CDR2 is YNFKEQ in the germline V gene. The CDR3 consists of 13 residues. Trimming took 2 bases from V and 7 from J, leaving 6 bases between them. In nucleotides, the CDR3 is TGTGCCAGCAGCCAACCGGTGAATTCACCCCTCCACTTT. It encodes CASSQPVNSPLHF.

This clonotype was seen ten or more times. This rearrangement joins TRBV12-3 or TRBV12-4 to TRBJ1-2, with 7 bases fitting TRBD1. The CDR3 spans 13 residues. Trimming took 5 bases from V and 8 from J; bases not matched to a gene: 8. This CDR3 reads CASSPTGNGGYTF. The CDR3 DNA reads as TGTGCCAGCAGTCCGACAGGGAATGGAGGCTACACCTTC.

This clonotype was seen repeatedly, ten times or more. The rearrangement uses TRBV27 and TRBJ1-5; no definite D call. The ends were cut back, 2 bases at V and 6 bases at J, with 8 bases in the middle. Germline assignment: CDR1 MNHEY and CDR2 SMNVEV (reference sequence). The CDR3 contains 13 residues. The CDR3 region has the DNA TGTGCCAGCAGTTTAGGGGTGGGTCAGCCCCAGCATTTT. It encodes CASSLGVGQPQHF.

This clonotype has a handful of counts. The chain carries TRBV11-2 and TRBJ1-2; TRBD1 is a possible D gene (6 bases). The CDR3 is made up of 12 amino acids. V gave up 3 bases and J gave up 7 bases, with 9 bases separating them. Germline-derived CDR1 and CDR2 are SGHAT and FQNNGV. The DNA of the CDR3 is TGTGCCAGCAGCTTCAGCAGGGGTGGCTACACCTTC. Translating gives CASSFSRGGYTF.

Turning to this clonotype: This may be a read error, as it is one base from a much larger clone. This rearrangement joins TRBV12-3 or TRBV12-4 to TRBJ1-1, with TRBD1 matching over 10 bases. V was clipped by 6 bases and J by 5 bases; unmatched bases: 27. CDR3 length: 21 amino acids. As DNA, the CDR3 is TGTGCCAGCAGATTACGGTTTTTGACGAATAAGCGGACAGGGGGTTTAACTGAAGCTTTCTTT. This translates into CASRLRFLTNKRTGGLTEAFF.

This clonotype was seen only once. V is TRBV6-1 and J is TRBJ1-1; D call uncertain. V was clipped by 9 bases and J by 0 bases, with 11 bases between them. CDR1 and CDR2 (germline): MNHNS, SASEGT. The CDR3 is made up of 13 amino acids. The CDR3 sequence is CASQTSMNTEAFF. The CDR3 DNA sequence: TGTGCCAGTCAGACATCGATGAACACTGAAGCTTTCTTT.

Turning to this clonotype: A much larger clone differs by one base, so this may be a read error. The genes are TRBV12-3 or TRBV12-4 and TRBJ1-1, with D possibly being TRBD1 (5 bases). This CDR3 spans 14 amino acids. The CDR3 region is CVSSWDDLNTEAFF. CDR3 DNA: TGTGTCAGCAGTTGGGACGACCTGAACACTGAAGCTTTCTTT.

On this clonotype: Given a much more abundant clone one base away, this may be a read error. This chain links TRBV30 with TRBJ2-4, with D hard to call. The CDR3 is 12 residues long. Germline assignment: CDR1 GTSNPN and CDR2 SVGIG (reference sequence). CDR3 residues: CAWGIAKKIQYF. CDR3 sequence (DNA): TGTGCCTGGGGGATAGCCAAAAAAATTCAGTACTTC.

Concerning this clonotype: This may come from a read error, since a much larger clone is one base off. V is TRBV3-1 and J is TRBJ1-6; the D is unclear. V was shortened by 4 bases and J by 7 bases, with 14 bases between the two germline ends. The CDR3 sequence is 15 residues long. Per the germline V gene, CDR1 is LGHDT and CDR2 is YNNKEL (reference sequence). In DNA form, the CDR3 reads TGTGCCAGCAGCCTGGGAGCCAGGAGAAATTCACCCCTCCACTTT. Protein: CASSLGARRNSPLHF.

This clonotype was found a few times. This chain joins TRBV10-3 and TRBJ2-3; the D gene is possibly TRBD2 (5 bases). The V gene's germline CDR1 is ENHRY and CDR2 SYGVKD. Deletions cut 8 bases from V and 0 bases from J, with 12 bases between. The CDR3 has 14 residues. The CDR3 loop reads CAIGDRTSTDTQYF. DNA for the CDR3: TGTGCCATCGGCGATCGGACTAGCACAGATACGCAGTATTTT.

This clonotype was found many times. This rearrangement joins TRBV5-1 to TRBJ2-1; D may be TRBD1 (5 bases). Germline-derived CDR1 and CDR2 are SGHRS and YFSETQ. The CDR3 has 13 amino acids. With 4 bases removed from V and 0 bases from J, the gap between germline ends came to 5 bases. The DNA of the CDR3 is TGCGCCAGCAGCCAGGGCTCCTACAATGAGCAGTTCTTC. It yields the protein CASSQGSYNEQFF. Combining the CDR3 with reference TRBV5-1 and TRBJ2-1 gives the whole variable domain KAGVTQTPRYLIKTRGQQVTLSCSPISGHRSVSWYQQTPGQGLQFLFEYFSETQRNKGNFPGRFSGRQFSNSRSEMNVSTLELGDSALYLCASSQGSYNEQFFGPGTRLTVL.